These T cell receptor beta chains were read from a single sample in a study of T-cell reconstitution after alpha-beta-depleted transplantation in children. TCRdb fed the PCR reads into MiXCR, producing one record per CDR3 protein. The data contain some 400,000 distinct CDR3 sequences, roughly 21% of them singletons. The specimen was PBMCs from the stem cell graft donor, collected from the stem cell graft. The receptors were sampled from a human donor who donated a stem cell graft to a child with acute myeloid leukemia. The CDR3 runs from the conserved cysteine through the conserved F or W. A D gene is named only where the DNA matches it firmly. Expanded clones get a size class; other rows say once, few or many, or leave the size out.

>few|.|TRBJ2-4|TRBV12-3/TRBV12-4
CASSAIWHIQYF
TGTGCCAGCAGCGCCATCTGGCACATTCAGTACTTC
>few|.|TRBJ2-7|TRBV6-1
CAMGGQLSSYEQYF
TGTGCCATGGGCGGGCAGCTGAGCTCCTACGAGCAGTACTTC
>many|TRBD2|TRBJ2-2|TRBV20-1
CSAELAGDPYTGELFF
TGCAGTGCGGAACTAGCGGGGGATCCTTACACCGGGGAGCTGTTTTTT
>few|.|TRBJ2-3|TRBV7-9
CASSFSADTQYF
TGTGCCAGCAGCTTTTCGGCAGATACGCAGTATTTT
>.|.|TRBJ2-1|TRBV12-3/TRBV12-4
CASRSVEEQFF
TGTGCCAGCAGATCTGTAGAAGAGCAGTTCTTC
>.|.|TRBJ2-6|TRBV12-3/TRBV12-4
CASSFLQSGANVLTF
TGTGCCAGCAGTTTTCTACAGTCTGGGGCCAACGTCCTGACTTTC
>few|.|TRBJ2-1|TRBV11-2
CASSPVRGLYNEQFF
TGTGCCAGCAGCCCGGTCAGGGGCCTCTACAATGAGCAGTTCTTC
>few|TRBD2|TRBJ2-1|TRBV5-6
CASSYLAGGPVNEQFF
TGTGCCAGCAGTTATCTAGCGGGAGGGCCTGTCAATGAGCAGTTCTTC
>.|.|TRBJ2-7|TRBV12-3/TRBV12-4
CASSFWRDHEQYF
TGTGCCAGCAGTTTTTGGCGGGACCACGAGCAGTACTTC
>few|TRBD2|TRBJ2-7|TRBV20-1
CSATSGSINEQYF
TGCAGTGCTACTAGCGGGAGTATCAACGAGCAGTACTTC
>.|TRBD1|TRBJ2-2|TRBV24-1
CATSDRSPGQGFTGELFF
TGTGCCACCAGTGACCGATCCCCGGGACAGGGGTTTACCGGGGAGCTGTTTTTT
>.|TRBD2|TRBJ2-3|TRBV27
CASSLGGWRSPNTQYF
TGTGCCAGCAGTTTGGGGGGGTGGAGATCCCCAAATACGCAGTATTTT
>many|TRBD1|TRBJ2-7|TRBV20-1
CSARSRGTEQYF
TGCAGTGCTAGATCCAGGGGGACAGAGCAGTACTTC
>few|.|TRBJ2-2|TRBV10-2
CASRVGGGELFF
TGCGCCAGCAGGGTTGGAGGCGGGGAGCTGTTTTTT
>few|.|TRBJ1-2|TRBV12-3/TRBV12-4
CASSFLIGRENYGYTF
TGTGCCAGCAGTTTCCTAATCGGACGGGAAAACTATGGCTACACCTTC
>.|.|TRBJ2-1|TRBV12-3/TRBV12-4
CASSSPNSGGYVEQFF
TGTGCCAGCAGTTCCCCCAATTCAGGGGGGTACGTTGAGCAGTTCTTC
>many|.|TRBJ1-5|TRBV20-1
CSARDREGYGDQPQHF
TGCAGTGCTAGAGATAGAGAGGGATATGGCGATCAGCCCCAGCATTTT
>few|.|TRBJ1-4|TRBV20-1
CSARGQEGSNEKLFF
TGCAGTGCTAGAGGGCAGGAGGGGAGTAATGAAAAACTGTTTTTT
>many|.|TRBJ2-7|TRBV7-9
CASTSEYEQYF
TGTGCCAGCACCTCAGAGTACGAGCAGTACTTC
>.|TRBD2|TRBJ2-3|TRBV28
CASSLPEGLLAGVRDTQYF
TGTGCCAGCAGTTTACCCGAAGGTTTGCTAGCGGGAGTGAGGGATACGCAGTATTTT